One sample yielded the 21 T cell receptor beta chains listed below, sequenced in a study of shared clonotypes between healthy human individuals. Positive CCR7 selection of CD45RO-negative cells yielded the naive CD8 cells, and terminally differentiated effector memory CD45RA+ cells were excluded. Measured with immunoSEQ multiplex PCR; TCRdb has only the in-frame clones, and not every one. The profile covers over 2,000,000 clones, with roughly 93% appearing a single time and more than 1.5% taken by the ten largest. The sequencing input was naive CD8+ T cells from PBMCs. The receptors stem from a man aged 18-30 years in good health. Some clones in this sample may be carry-over from other donors' samples.

The chain uses TRBV2 and TRBJ2-1; tentatively, D is TRBD1 or TRBD2 (5 bases each). V was shortened by 4 bases and J by 3 bases, with 16 bases between the two germline ends. The CDR3 loop spans 16 amino acids. Germline loops: CDR1 SNHLY, CDR2 FYNNEI. The CDR3 protein is CASSVTGTAGYNEQFF. Here the CDR3 DNA reads TGTGCCAGCAGTGTCACCGGGACGGCTGGCTACAATGAGCAGTTCTTC. The whole variable domain, remainder taken from reference TRBV2 and TRBJ2-1, is EPEVTQTPSHQVTQMGQEVILRCVPISNHLYFYWYRQILGQKVEFLVSFYNNEISEKSEIFDDQFSVERPDGSNFTLKIRSTKLEDSAMYFCASSVTGTAGYNEQFFGPGTRLTVL.

This chain connects TRBV13 to TRBJ2-1; 10 nucleotides align to TRBD2. The length of the CDR3 is 15 residues. The germline CDR1 and CDR2 sequences are PRHDT and FYEKMQ (reference sequence). The V segment lost 3 bases and the J segment 7 bases; nucleotides outside the gene matches: 6. In nucleotides, the CDR3 is TGTGCCAGCAGCTTCCTAGCGGGAGTGGGTAATGAGCAGTTCTTC. Protein: CASSFLAGVGNEQFF. Variable domain in full (rest from reference TRBV13 and TRBJ2-1): AAGVIQSPRHLIKEKRETATLKCYPIPRHDTVYWYQQGPGQDPQFLISFYEKMQSDKGSIPDRFSAQQFSDYHSELNMSSLELGDSALYFCASSFLAGVGNEQFFGPGTRLTVL.

The table lists this clone with a count of one. The chain uses TRBV7-6 and TRBJ1-2, with 8 positions matching TRBD1. CDR3 size: 16 residues. Germline V gives CDR1 SGHVS, CDR2 FNYEAQ. The V segment lost 2 bases and the J segment 1 base; nucleotides outside the gene matches: 6. The CDR3 sequence is CASSLSRTGNNYGYTF. CDR3 sequence (DNA): TGTGCCAGCAGCTTATCCCGGACAGGGAATAACTATGGCTACACCTTC.

The J gene is TRBJ2-7, the V gene TRBV19; D uncertain. Germline V CDR1 and CDR2: LNHDA, SQIVND (reference sequence). The V end was cut by 5 bases, the J end by 2 bases, with 13 bases between. The length of the CDR3 is 14 residues. The CDR3 loop is CASSAPRAPYEQYF. The CDR3 DNA reads as TGTGCCAGTAGTGCGCCCCGGGCACCCTACGAGCAGTACTTC.

CDR3: CASSLTAHSNQPQHF. The CDR3 DNA is TGTGCCAGCAGTCTGACAGCGCATAGCAATCAGCCCCAGCATTTT. The rearrangement uses TRBV27 and TRBJ1-5; D might be TRBD1 (5 bases). There are 15 residues in the CDR3. Germline V gene data show CDR1 as MNHEY and CDR2 as SMNVEV (reference sequence). Trimming left V 5 bases short and J 0 bases short, with 11 bases between.

The chain carries TRBV5-1 and TRBJ2-3; 15 nucleotides line up with TRBD2. Germline lookup yields CDR1 SGHRS and CDR2 YFSETQ. V was clipped by 4 bases and J by 0 bases; unmatched bases: 6. The CDR3 has 18 amino acids. CDR3 bases: TGCGCCAGCAGCGAGACCGGGACTAGCGGGAGGAGCACAGATACGCAGTATTTT. This codes for CASSETGTSGRSTDTQYF.

The CDR3 nucleotides read TGTGCCAGCACCCCAACCGGACGAAACACTGAAGCTTTCTTT. Residues: CASTPTGRNTEAFF. This rearrangement joins TRBV28 to TRBJ1-1; D is unclear. Per the germline V gene, CDR1 is MDHEN and CDR2 is SYDVKM. V was cut by 7 bases and J by 2 bases, with 14 bases left in between. The CDR3 covers 14 residues. Complete variable domain (other parts from reference TRBV28 and TRBJ1-1): DVKVTQSSRYLVKRTGEKVFLECVQDMDHENMFWYRQDPGLGLRLIYFSYDVKMKEKGDIPEGYSVSREKKERFSLILESASTNQTSMYLCASTPTGRNTEAFFGQGTRLTVV.

The chain is built from TRBV6-1 and TRBJ2-1; D remains ambiguous. The germline gives CDR1 MNHNS, CDR2 SASEGT. V was shortened by 2 bases and J by 4 bases, with 18 bases between the two germline ends. This CDR3 region has 17 residues. The CDR3 nucleotides are TGTGCCAGCAGTGAATCCGGTGGGGTAGTGGGGTACAATGAGCAGTTCTTC. It is translated as CASSESGGVVGYNEQFF.

V gene TRBV18 combines with J gene TRBJ2-3, with D possibly matching TRBD1 (6 bases). This CDR3 has 13 amino acids. Germline values: CDR1 KGHSH, CDR2 LQKENI. Trimming stripped 4 bases from V and 4 bases from J, with 9 bases between. The CDR3 protein is CASSRTEPDTQYF. DNA of the CDR3: TGTGCCAGCTCACGGACAGAACCAGATACGCAGTATTTT.

The chain couples TRBV28 to TRBJ2-7; no clear D. Germline assignment: CDR1 MDHEN and CDR2 SYDVKM. This CDR3 region has 14 residues. Trimming removed 5 bases from V and 0 bases from J, with 11 bases in between. The CDR3 region is CASSAVRSSYEQYF. The CDR3 DNA sequence: TGTGCCAGCAGTGCCGTGCGGAGCTCCTACGAGCAGTACTTC.

The CDR3 region is CASSVVEGRTDTQYF. CDR3 DNA sequence: TGTGCCAGCAGCGTAGTGGAGGGGAGGACAGATACGCAGTATTTT. V and J are TRBV9 and TRBJ2-3; TRBD2 might be the D (6 bases). Germline CDR1 is SGDLS and CDR2 is YYNGEE. This CDR3 spans 15 amino acids. V was trimmed by 0 bases and J by 3 bases, leaving 11 bases between them.

The gene calls are TRBV30 and TRBJ2-1; 13 bases line up with TRBD2. The CDR3 has 15 amino acids. V trimming: 3 bases; J trimming: 6 bases; junction bases outside the gene matches: 5. The V gene's germline CDR1 is GTSNPN and CDR2 SVGIG (reference sequence). CDR3 in amino acids: CAWSEGLAGVNEQFF. CDR3 in DNA: TGTGCCTGGAGCGAAGGACTAGCGGGAGTCAATGAGCAGTTCTTC.

The rearrangement uses TRBV10-1 and TRBJ2-3; 10 nucleotides line up with TRBD1. V shed 0 bases and J 6 bases; nucleotides not matched to a gene: 6. CDR3 length: 16 residues. Germline-derived CDR1 and CDR2 are WNHNN and SYGVQD (reference sequence). In nucleotides, the CDR3 is TGCGCCAGCAGTGAGTCGACAGGGGGCTTAAGGGATACGCAGTATTTT. Translated: CASSESTGGLRDTQYF.

This clone turned up a few times. The sample has other DNA sequences that encode this CDR3 too. V and J are TRBV15 and TRBJ1-1; TRBD1 might be the D (5 bases). This CDR3 has 13 amino acids. CDR1 and CDR2 (germline): LNHNV, YYDKDF (reference sequence). V lost 3 bases and J 2 bases, leaving 7 bases between the germline ends. In nucleotides, the CDR3 is TGTGCCACCAGCAGGGACACTAACACTGAAGCTTTCTTT. Encoded protein: CATSRDTNTEAFF. Together with reference TRBV15 and TRBJ1-1, the CDR3 gives the full variable domain: DAMVIQNPRYQVTQFGKPVTLSCSQTLNHNVMYWYQQKSSQAPKLLFHYYDKDFNNEADTPDNFQSRRPNTSFCFLDIRSPGLGDTAMYLCATSRDTNTEAFFGQGTRLTVV.

The V gene is TRBV6-5, the J gene TRBJ2-1, with TRBD1 matching 7 bases. The germline gives CDR1 MNHEY, CDR2 SVGAGI. The CDR3 is 13 residues long. V trimming: 6 bases; J trimming: 12 bases; junction bases outside the gene matches: 11. The CDR3 loop is CASSYGQEGPQFF. CDR3 DNA: TGTGCCAGCAGCTATGGACAGGAAGGCCCGCAGTTCTTC.

V and J are TRBV28 and TRBJ2-1; tentative D call: TRBD2 (6 bases). This CDR3 comprises 13 residues. Trimming removed 3 bases from V and 9 bases from J, with 12 bases in between. CDR1 and CDR2 from the germline V gene are MDHEN and SYDVKM. The CDR3, as DNA: TGTGCCAGCAGTTTGGGAGGATATGGTGAGCAGTTCTTC. Translated: CASSLGGYGEQFF.

J is TRBJ2-4 and V is TRBV28; D is undetermined. CDR1 and CDR2 (germline): MDHEN, SYDVKM. V was trimmed by 7 bases and J by 2 bases, leaving 18 bases between them. The CDR3 totals 16 residues. The CDR3 sequence: CASTEPTETSKNIQYF. The CDR3 DNA follows: TGTGCCAGCACCGAACCTACAGAGACCTCCAAAAACATTCAGTACTTC.

On this clone itself: The junction departs from the called germline gene at one end, perhaps through a read error. This chain connects TRBV5-4 to TRBJ2-2; TRBD1 matches 8 bases. The CDR3 sequence is 14 residues long. The germline gives CDR1 SGHNT, CDR2 YYREEE (reference sequence). The CDR3 region is CASSLDRAIGGLFF. Here the CDR3 DNA reads TGTGCCAGCAGTTTGGACAGGGCCATCGGGGGGCTGTTTTTT.

In its sample, this clone was seen once. The chain recombines TRBV6-6 with TRBJ2-7, with a possible D match to TRBD1 (6 bases). CDR3 length equals 15 residues. The germline V and J ends were trimmed by 0 bases and 6 bases, with 15 bases remaining between them. Germline-derived CDR1 and CDR2 are MNHNY and SVGAGI (reference sequence). The CDR3 reads CASSYSILGRGEQYF. The CDR3 DNA is TGTGCCAGCAGTTACTCGATACTAGGCAGGGGCGAGCAGTACTTC.

In the case of this clone: Other DNA sequences in the sample encode the same CDR3. The chain has TRBV4-2 and TRBJ2-7, with a tentative D call TRBD2 (5 bases). Germline V gives CDR1 LGHNA, CDR2 YNFKEQ. The CDR3 covers 12 residues. The V gene lost 1 base and the J gene lost 7 bases, with 8 bases spanning the gap. The CDR3 reads CASSQGPGEQYF. In nucleotides, the CDR3 is TGTGCCAGCAGCCAAGGACCGGGAGAGCAGTACTTC.

The V gene is TRBV28, the J gene TRBJ1-5; D ambiguous. Germline V gives CDR1 MDHEN, CDR2 SYDVKM. Trimming left V 6 bases short and J 5 bases short, with 17 bases between. The CDR3 runs to 15 residues. CDR3: CASSARARGYQPQHF. In DNA, the CDR3 is TGTGCCAGCAGCGCCCGGGCCCGAGGGTATCAGCCCCAGCATTTT.